This T cell receptor (beta chain) appears in the sequencing data of a study of type 1 regulatory T cells. Overall study: An in vitro protocol generated T-allo10, a Tr1-enriched, alloantigen-specific CD4 T cell product.

One entry per CDR3 protein, called by TCRdb with MiXCR from the reads. The data show some 90,000 distinct CDR3 sequences, roughly 31% seen once. Trimming left V 5 bases short and J 5 bases short, with 13 bases between. Germline V gives CDR1 LNHDA, CDR2 SQIVND (reference sequence). The CDR3 consists of 15 residues. The chain employs TRBV19 and TRBJ1-6; possible D gene TRBD1, 6 bases. The sequence was collected from a human donor in good health. Sample: CD4+ T cells, either the whole sample or a sorted fraction (not recorded which). In nucleotides, the CDR3 is TGTGCCAGTAGTTCCGGGGGCCTACATAATTCACCCCTCCACTTT. Amino acid sequence: CASSSGGLHNSPLHF.